The 4 T cell receptor beta chains listed next were all sequenced from one sample in a study of T cell changes during pregnancy in multiple sclerosis. Using immunoSEQ multiplex PCR, the repertoire was profiled, and TCRdb retains in-frame clones only, with some absent. This table has some 60,000 clones, more than 85% appearing once. The sample consisted of CD4+ T cells from peripheral blood mononuclear cells, taken in the third trimester of pregnancy. Receptors were obtained from a female donor with multiple sclerosis, enrolled in a pregnancy study.

The chain has TRBV7-2 and TRBJ2-6; perhaps TRBD2 as D (6 bases). Germline loops: CDR1 SGHTA, CDR2 FQGNSA. Trimming took off 5 bases at V and 3 bases at J, with 11 bases between the two ends. CDR3 length: 15 residues. CDR3 bases: TGTGCCAGCAGCCGGGCGGGGAGTGGGGCCAACGTCCTGACTTTC. It is translated as CASSRAGSGANVLTF. Variable domain in full (rest from reference TRBV7-2 and TRBJ2-6): GAGVSQSPSNKVTEKGKDVELRCDPISGHTALYWYRQSLGQGLEFLIYFQGNSAPDKSGLPSDRFSAERTGGSVSTLTIQRTQQEDSAVYLCASSRAGSGANVLTFGAGSRLTVL.

The rearrangement uses TRBV7-2 and TRBJ1-2, with 7 bases matching TRBD1. The CDR3 has 14 amino acids. V lost 4 bases, J lost 1 base, and 3 bases stayed unmatched. The germline V gene has CDR1 SGHTA and CDR2 FQGNSA. The CDR3 loop reads CASSYRQGNYGYTF. DNA of the CDR3: TGTGCCAGCAGCTACCGACAGGGTAACTATGGCTACACCTTC.

The chain couples TRBV7-3 to TRBJ1-6, with D possibly TRBD1 on 6 matching bases. The CDR3 contains 15 residues. V was clipped by 1 base and J by 8 bases, with 12 bases between them. Germline assignment: CDR1 SGHTA and CDR2 FQGTGA. Here the CDR3 DNA reads TGTGCCAGCAGCTTAAATGGGGGCGCAGATTCACCCCTCCACTTT. Amino acids: CASSLNGGADSPLHF.

The table lists this clone with a few counts. V usage is TRBV9 and J usage is TRBJ2-1; 8 nucleotides agree with TRBD2. The CDR3 loop spans 15 amino acids. Germline loops: CDR1 SGDLS, CDR2 YYNGEE. V lost 1 base and J lost 5; bases outside the gene matches: 5. The CDR3 protein is CASSVRSGSNNEQFF. The CDR3 DNA reads as TGTGCCAGCAGCGTAAGGAGCGGGAGTAACAATGAGCAGTTCTTC.